The clone carrying this TCR beta chain showed up just once. This sample is drawn from a study of blood T cell repertoires in COVID-19. Study-level information: PBMCs, B-cell-depleted T cells, or T cells provided the cDNA or gDNA that made up the material.

Per the original data handling: Using reference gene primer amplification, nucleated cell counts were estimated. Libraries were prepared by immunoSEQ multiplex PCR; TCRdb keeps only in-frame clonotypes and omits some of them. That table supplies the V and J calls and clone size; D and trimming were determined from the DNA. This table has about 68,000 clones, 80% to 90% appearing once. Germline trimming cut 2 bases from V and 0 bases from J; bases unmatched to any gene: 1. CDR3 length equals 17 residues. CDR1 is SGHTA, CDR2 FQGNSA, per germline. This clonotype originated in a human donor in a cohort sampled during active COVID-19. The sequencing sample was made of peripheral blood. The chain carries TRBV7-2 and TRBJ2-1; 13 positions agree with TRBD2. This chain's CDR3 is CASSLRTSGSSYNEQFF. CDR3 DNA sequence: TGTGCCAGCAGCTTAAGGACTAGCGGGAGCTCCTACAATGAGCAGTTCTTC.